This T cell receptor (beta chain) was sequenced for a study of cytomegalovirus exposure and HLA in healthy donors. Overall study results and limits: For presence/absence analyses, sequencing depth was assumed to be roughly uniform across donors. An analysis was carried out at a later point. It showed that HLA-associated TCR beta chains were more clonally expanded than equally common non-associated chains. Cytomegalovirus status, reportedly, was diagnosed with high specificity and sensitivity by the classifier.

PCR primers comprised 60 Vbeta and 13 Jbeta primers. Source study methods: An analysis that came later counted tens of millions of unique TCR beta chains, some 11 million shared. Method: immunoSEQ multiplex PCR; TCRdb's copy keeps in-frame clones and lacks some. V and J calls and clone size follow that table, whereas D and trimming were derived from the DNA. The sample includes 160,000 or so clones, 65% to 85% of them seen just once. As regards this clone: Its antigen is still unknown.

CDR1 is MNHNY, CDR2 SVGAGI, per germline (reference sequence). V lost 6 bases, J lost 6 bases, and 12 bases lay in between. The CDR3 extends over 13 amino acids. This chain joins TRBV6-6 and TRBJ1-5, with D possibly being TRBD1 (5 bases). Sequencing was carried out using PBMCs. The source is a man aged 45 to 65 in good health and CMV-seropositive. CDR3 nucleotide sequence: TGTGCCAGCAGACCGCAGGGTAGTCAGCCCCAGCATTTT. The encoded protein is CASRPQGSQPQHF.